Presented here are 14 T cell receptor beta chains from one specimen sequenced in a study of blood T cell repertoires in COVID-19. The assay was immunoSEQ multiplex PCR, and TCRdb's table has in-frame clones only and misses some. The sample shows 400,000 or so clones, about 88% of them seen only once. Material: peripheral blood. All receptors come from a woman between 40 and 50 years old with COVID-19, enrolled during active disease.

This clone was detected only a few times. V gene TRBV6-4 combines with J gene TRBJ2-7; 9 bases fit TRBD2. V shed 9 bases and J 5 bases; nucleotides not matched to a gene: 23. The CDR3 sequence is 18 residues long. CDR1 MRHNA and CDR2 SNTAGT come from the germline V gene. The CDR3 loop is CARGGRDRQREDPHEQYF. The CDR3 nucleotides read TGTGCCAGGGGAGGGAGGGATCGTCAGCGGGAGGATCCCCACGAGCAGTACTTC.

The rearrangement links TRBV29-1 to TRBJ2-7; a possible D gene is TRBD2 (6 bases). The germline V gene encodes CDR1 SQVTM and CDR2 ANQGSEA. The CDR3 loop spans 13 amino acids. The germline V and J ends were trimmed by 7 bases and 6 bases, with 19 bases remaining between them. The CDR3 coding sequence is TGCAGCGCGATGGAGGGCTCAAGGGGCGAGCAGTACTTC. It encodes CSAMEGSRGEQYF.

The chain has TRBV27 and TRBJ1-2; D gene uncertain. Germline CDR1 is MNHEY and CDR2 is SMNVEV (reference sequence). CDR3 length equals 15 residues. Between the trimmed V and J ends, which lost 3 bases and 3 bases, there was a span of 14 bases. CDR3 residues: CASSFLGPQDYGYTF. The CDR3 region has the DNA TGTGCCAGCAGTTTCCTGGGCCCCCAGGACTATGGCTACACCTTC.

The chain links TRBV4-3 to TRBJ2-7; 7 positions match TRBD2. The ends lost 0 bases at V and 4 bases at J; junction bases unmatched: 6. The CDR3 spans 15 residues. Germline CDR1 reads LGHNA; CDR2 reads YSLEER. The CDR3 here is CASSQETGEGYEQYF. The CDR3 nucleotides read TGCGCCAGCAGCCAAGAAACGGGGGAGGGGTACGAGCAGTACTTC.

The rearrangement joins TRBV28 to TRBJ1-6; perhaps TRBD1 as D (6 bases). Germline assignment: CDR1 MDHEN and CDR2 SYDVKM. Between the trimmed V and J ends, which lost 5 bases and 7 bases, there was a span of 12 bases. The CDR3 is made up of 14 amino acids. CDR3 nucleotide sequence: TGTGCCAGCAGTCCAACAGGGTGGAATTCACCCCTCCACTTT. As protein: CASSPTGWNSPLHF.

This chain links TRBV4-3 with TRBJ2-1; maybe TRBD2 (5 bases). CDR1 is LGHNA and CDR2 is YSLEER in the germline V gene. V dropped 1 base and J dropped 7 bases, with 17 bases sitting between them. CDR3 size: 16 residues. DNA of the CDR3: TGCGCCAGCAGCCAAGTCCCTTTAGCAGAGGGTAATGAGCAGTTCTTC. It translates to CASSQVPLAEGNEQFF.

The J gene is TRBJ1-2, the V gene TRBV7-3, with a weak D call TRBD1 (5 bases). The CDR3 is 15 residues long. In germline, CDR1 is SGHTA, CDR2 FQGTGA. V was shortened by 0 bases and J by 2 bases, with 10 bases between the two germline ends. CDR3 DNA: TGTGCCAGCAGCTTAACTCCAGGGCTGAACTATGGCTACACCTTC. Protein: CASSLTPGLNYGYTF.

The V gene is TRBV6-2 or TRBV6-3, the J gene TRBJ1-1; TRBD1 agrees at 8 bases. The CDR3 sequence is 13 residues long. CDR1 and CDR2 from the germline V gene are MNHEY and SVGEGT. V was clipped by 5 bases and J by 6 bases; unmatched bases: 5. The CDR3 region is CASSPVQGAEAFF. DNA of the CDR3: TGTGCCAGCAGTCCCGTACAGGGGGCTGAAGCTTTCTTT.

The chain employs TRBV5-1 and TRBJ2-2, with D possibly being TRBD1 (6 bases). The ends were cut back, 1 base at V and 1 base at J, with 11 bases in the middle. This CDR3 is built from 16 residues. Per the germline V gene, CDR1 is SGHRS and CDR2 is YFSETQ. The CDR3 coding sequence is TGCGCCAGCAGCTTGTTCTTGGGACAGAACACCGGGGAGCTGTTTTTT. Its protein product is CASSLFLGQNTGELFF.

The chain links TRBV11-1 to TRBJ1-6; D is ambiguous. Germline values: CDR1 SGHAT, CDR2 FQDESV (reference sequence). The CDR3 has 15 amino acids. V shed 0 bases and J shed 12 bases, with 15 bases lying between them. In DNA form, the CDR3 reads TGTGCCAGCAGCTTAGCGGCGGGAGCTTCGGGACCCCTCCACTTT. It yields the protein CASSLAAGASGPLHF.

This chain connects TRBV6-5 to TRBJ1-4, with D unclear. The CDR3 is made up of 13 amino acids. The V end was cut by 0 bases, the J end by 8 bases, with 7 bases between. Looked up from germline, CDR1 is MNHEY and CDR2 is SVGAGI. CDR3 in amino acids: CASSYSLREKLFF. The DNA of the CDR3 is TGTGCCAGCAGTTACTCCCTCAGGGAAAAACTGTTTTTT.

The gene calls are TRBV7-2 and TRBJ1-1, with D perhaps matching TRBD1 (5 bases). V shed 6 bases and J shed 2 bases, with 10 bases lying between them. Germline CDR1 reads SGHTA; CDR2 reads FQGNSA. The CDR3 consists of 13 residues. CDR3 region: CASSFDSNTEAFF. CDR3 bases: TGTGCCAGCAGTTTTGACAGTAACACTGAAGCTTTCTTT.

This chain uses TRBV29-1 with TRBJ1-1; 7 positions agree with TRBD1. J lost 2 bases, V lost 4 bases, and 4 bases had no gene match. CDR1 is SQVTM, CDR2 ANQGSEA, per germline. The CDR3 loop spans 13 amino acids. This chain's CDR3 is CSVAGTANTEAFF. The CDR3 nucleotides are TGCAGCGTTGCCGGGACAGCTAACACTGAAGCTTTCTTT.

The chain carries TRBV5-1 and TRBJ1-1; 8 bases fit TRBD1. Germline CDR1 reads SGHRS; CDR2 reads YFSETQ. This CDR3 region has 13 residues. Losses at the gene ends were 0 bases for V and 9 bases for J; bases not matched to a gene: 4. Here the CDR3 DNA reads TGCGCCAGCAGCTTGGCAGGGGGCTTCCAAGCTTTCTTT. Translation: CASSLAGGFQAFF.